The 12 T cell receptor beta chains below were found in one sample sequenced in a study of human T cells and chemical hapten exposure. Regarding time point: patch test 1, 2 weeks after DPC sensitization. Documented treatment: therapeutic diphenylcyclopropenone sensitization with weekly scalp DPC. A single record per CDR3 protein comes from TCRdb applying MiXCR to the RACE reads. The sample shows about 360,000 distinct CDR3 sequences, under 8% of them seen only once. Sequencing was performed on whole blood, taken in connection with sensitization to the hapten diphenylcyclopropenone (DPC). Every receptor here comes from a woman younger than 35 with alopecia areata. Some clones in this sample may be carry-over from other donors' samples.

V and J are TRBV5-3 and TRBJ2-4; the D call may be TRBD1 or TRBD2 (6 bases each). TRBV5-3 carries the ORF label, with uncertain function. V was shortened by 0 bases and J by 5 bases, with 15 bases between the two germline ends. This CDR3 comprises 16 residues. CDR3 coding DNA: TGTGCCAGAAGCTTGGCCCGCAGGGGAGGCGAAAACATTCAGTACTTC. This sequence encodes CARSLARRGGENIQYF.

There are many counts of this clonotype. The chain has TRBV3-1 and TRBJ1-1, with D unclear. The CDR3 extends over 13 amino acids. V shed 4 bases and J shed 4 bases, with 10 bases lying between them. The germline V gene has CDR1 LGHDT and CDR2 YNNKEL (reference sequence). The CDR3 DNA sequence: TGTGCCAGCAGCCCTTCGGAGTCCACTGAAGCTTTCTTT. As protein: CASSPSESTEAFF.

Only a few counts were recorded for this clonotype. This chain connects TRBV11-2 to TRBJ1-5, with D unresolved. The germline CDR1 and CDR2 sequences are SGHAT and FQNNGV. The CDR3 sequence is 14 residues long. Trimming took off 2 bases at V and 1 base at J, with 6 bases between the two ends. The DNA of the CDR3 is TGTGCCAGCAGCTTATACCCCAGCAATCAGCCCCAGCATTTT. Protein: CASSLYPSNQPQHF.

This clonotype has more than one count but fewer than ten. V usage is TRBV9 and J usage is TRBJ1-1; D might be TRBD1 (5 bases). The CDR3 loop spans 15 amino acids. Trimming shortened V by 3 bases and J by 3 bases, and 15 bases separated the two germline ends. Germline-derived CDR1 and CDR2 are SGDLS and YYNGEE. The DNA for the CDR3 is TGTGCCAGCAGCGCCCGGCTGCGGGGCGACACTGAAGCTTTCTTT. It specifies CASSARLRGDTEAFF.

This clonotype has more than one count but fewer than ten. The chain's CDR3 is CASSYGQGIPYEQYF. Here the CDR3 DNA reads TGTGCCAGCAGTTACGGTCAGGGCATACCCTACGAGCAGTACTTC. This sequence joins TRBV6-2 or TRBV6-3 and TRBJ2-7; D is perhaps TRBD1 (5 bases). Trimming shortened V by 2 bases and J by 2 bases, and 13 bases separated the two germline ends. The CDR3 is 15 residues long. Germline V gene sequence: CDR1 MNHEY, CDR2 SVGEGT.

The rearrangement links TRBV6-5 to TRBJ1-1; D is undetermined. Germline V gene sequence: CDR1 MNHEY, CDR2 SVGAGI. The CDR3 has 15 residues. Trimming removed 6 bases from V and 1 base from J, with 15 bases in between. This CDR3 reads CASRDPLWENTEAFF. The CDR3 DNA reads TGTGCCAGCAGGGACCCGCTTTGGGAGAACACTGAAGCTTTCTTT.

The sample holds many counts of this clonotype. The chain links TRBV4-2 to TRBJ2-3; D gene uncertain. The CDR3 consists of 15 residues. Trimming shortened V by 0 bases and J by 3 bases, and 10 bases separated the two germline ends. Germline values: CDR1 LGHNA, CDR2 YNFKEQ. The CDR3 is CASSQEWVPTDTQYF. As DNA, the CDR3 is TGTGCCAGCAGCCAAGAGTGGGTTCCAACAGATACGCAGTATTTT.

The chain combines TRBV7-2 with TRBJ1-4; 9 bases agree with TRBD1. The J segment lost 6 bases and the V segment lost 4 bases, leaving 3 bases of the junction unmatched. This CDR3 has 14 amino acids. Per the germline V gene, CDR1 is SGHTA and CDR2 is FQGNSA. The CDR3 bases are TGTGCCAGCAGCTCGGGACAGGGTGATGAAAAACTGTTTTTT. Translated, it gives CASSSGQGDEKLFF.

This clonotype has only a few counts. V usage is TRBV4-1 and J usage is TRBJ1-2; 9 nucleotides align to TRBD1. The CDR3 extends over 18 amino acids. Germline V CDR1 and CDR2: MGHRA, YSYEKL. V lost 2 bases to trimming and J lost 1 base; unmatched junction nucleotides: 11. The CDR3 region has the DNA TGCGCCAGCAGCCAATGGAATTACAGGGGGCTCAATAACTATGGCTACACCTTC. Translation gives CASSQWNYRGLNNYGYTF.

This clonotype has just a few counts. The V gene is TRBV29-1, the J gene TRBJ1-3, with a weak D call TRBD1 (5 bases). V was clipped by 5 bases and J by 4 bases, with 12 bases between them. CDR3 length: 13 residues. Germline V gene sequence: CDR1 SQVTM, CDR2 ANQGSEA. CDR3 region: CSVWGVGGNTIYF. DNA of the CDR3: TGCAGCGTTTGGGGGGTTGGGGGAAACACCATATATTTT.

V is TRBV7-9 and J is TRBJ1-1; a possible D gene is TRBD1 (5 bases). With 5 bases removed from V and 3 bases from J, the gap between germline ends came to 19 bases. From germline, CDR1 is SEHNR and CDR2 FQNEAQ (reference sequence). The CDR3 consists of 16 residues. For the CDR3, the DNA is TGTGCCAGCAGCCCTGGGACCCCCCTTGGAGACACTGAAGCTTTCTTT. This codes for CASSPGTPLGDTEAFF.

V usage is TRBV7-9 and J usage is TRBJ2-1, with 8 positions matching TRBD1. The CDR3 length is 16 residues. Germline V gene lookup returns CDR1 SEHNR and CDR2 FQNEAQ (reference sequence). V was clipped by 5 bases and J by 8 bases; unmatched bases: 14. The CDR3 region has the DNA TGTGCCAGCAGCCTTAGGTCCGGACAGGGTAGCCATGAGCAGTTCTTC. Its protein product is CASSLRSGQGSHEQFF.